A selection of T cell receptor beta chains follows, all from one sample in a study of cytomegalovirus exposure and HLA in healthy donors. Data came from immunoSEQ multiplex PCR; TCRdb stores just in-frame clones and leaves some out. Here the sample spans 280,000 or so clones, over 75% being singletons. Source material: PBMCs. These receptors were taken from a woman aged 18-29 years in good health and CMV-seronegative. Each CDR3 is given with its conserved first and last residue. Fields, in order: D gene, J gene, clone size, V gene, CDR3 protein, CDR3 DNA. D genes are given only for firm matches. Size values are once, few and many counts, or a class for expanded clones, and some rows have none.

D gene: .; J gene: TRBJ2-1; clone size: once; V gene: TRBV4-3; CDR3 protein: CASSQERAEYSYNEQFF; CDR3 DNA: TGCGCCAGCAGCCAAGAGAGGGCGGAATACTCCTACAATGAGCAGTTCTTC
D gene: .; J gene: TRBJ2-3; clone size: .; V gene: TRBV5-1; CDR3 protein: CASSGGGPADTQYF; CDR3 DNA: TGCGCCAGCAGTGGTGGGGGCCCAGCAGATACGCAGTATTTT
D gene: TRBD1; J gene: TRBJ2-7; clone size: .; V gene: TRBV2; CDR3 protein: CASRDTGGSSYEQYF; CDR3 DNA: TGTGCCAGCAGAGATACAGGGGGTAGTTCCTACGAGCAGTACTTC
D gene: TRBD1; J gene: TRBJ2-1; clone size: .; V gene: TRBV11-2; CDR3 protein: CASSSDAGTVYNEQFF; CDR3 DNA: TGTGCCAGCAGCTCAGACGCAGGGACAGTCTACAATGAGCAGTTCTTC
D gene: .; J gene: TRBJ1-3; clone size: .; V gene: TRBV4-3; CDR3 protein: CASSQVQGTAIYF; CDR3 DNA: TGCGCCAGCAGCCAAGTACAGGGTACCGCCATATATTTT
D gene: .; J gene: TRBJ1-1; clone size: .; V gene: TRBV4-2; CDR3 protein: CASSQGTANTEAFF; CDR3 DNA: TGTGCCAGCAGCCAAGGGACAGCGAACACTGAAGCTTTCTTT
D gene: TRBD1; J gene: TRBJ2-7; clone size: .; V gene: TRBV5-4; CDR3 protein: CASSPGTAYEQYF; CDR3 DNA: TGTGCCAGCAGCCCAGGGACAGCCTACGAGCAGTACTTC
D gene: TRBD2; J gene: TRBJ2-1; clone size: once; V gene: TRBV13; CDR3 protein: CASSLGRGLYNEQFF; CDR3 DNA: TGTGCCAGCAGCTTAGGCCGGGGACTATACAATGAGCAGTTCTTC
D gene: TRBD2; J gene: TRBJ2-7; clone size: .; V gene: TRBV6-5; CDR3 protein: CASSSGRGGSEQYF; CDR3 DNA: TGTGCCAGCAGTAGCGGGAGGGGAGGCTCCGAGCAGTACTTC
D gene: .; J gene: TRBJ1-4; clone size: .; V gene: TRBV5-1; CDR3 protein: CASSLGPTGSGEKLFF; CDR3 DNA: TGCGCCAGCAGCTTGGGTCCCACGGGGAGTGGTGAAAAACTGTTTTTT
D gene: .; J gene: TRBJ2-1; clone size: .; V gene: TRBV5-6; CDR3 protein: CASSPGVARVGEQFF; CDR3 DNA: TGTGCCAGCAGCCCGGGGGTAGCGCGCGTCGGGGAGCAGTTCTTC
D gene: .; J gene: TRBJ2-6; clone size: .; V gene: TRBV29-1; CDR3 protein: CSVVGAGANVLTF; CDR3 DNA: TGCAGCGTTGTCGGGGCTGGGGCCAACGTCCTGACTTTC
D gene: TRBD1; J gene: TRBJ1-4; clone size: .; V gene: TRBV5-4; CDR3 protein: CASSGQGSGEKLFF; CDR3 DNA: TGTGCCAGCAGCGGACAGGGTTCTGGGGAAAAACTGTTTTTT
D gene: .; J gene: TRBJ2-7; clone size: .; V gene: TRBV27; CDR3 protein: CASSWRQSAYEQYF; CDR3 DNA: TGTGCCAGCAGTTGGCGACAGTCAGCCTACGAGCAGTACTTC